These T cell receptor beta chains were read from a single sample in a study of tumor-infiltrating lymphocytes in localized non-small cell lung cancer. Measured with immunoSEQ multiplex PCR; TCRdb has only the in-frame clones, and not every one. Found here are over 10,000 clones, 79% of them singletons; the top ten hold under 15%. The sequenced sample was lung tumor tissue. The receptors derive from a human donor with non-small cell lung cancer. The CDR3 runs from the conserved cysteine through the conserved F or W. D genes are given only for firm matches. The size field is filled for only some rows; it gives once, few, many or a size class.

abundance: few
v_gene: TRBV18
d_gene: -
j_gene: TRBJ1-1
CDR3aa: CASSPGNTEAFF
CDR3nt: TGTGCCAGCTCACCGGGGAACACTGAAGCTTTCTTT

abundance: -
v_gene: TRBV29-1
d_gene: -
j_gene: TRBJ2-3
CDR3aa: CSGGNANTQYF
CDR3nt: TGCAGCGGGGGTAATGCAAATACGCAGTATTTT

abundance: -
v_gene: TRBV6-5
d_gene: -
j_gene: TRBJ1-1
CDR3aa: CASSYNPGFTEAFF
CDR3nt: TGTGCCAGCAGTTACAACCCGGGATTTACTGAAGCTTTCTTT

abundance: -
v_gene: TRBV21-1
d_gene: -
j_gene: TRBJ2-1
CDR3aa: CASSNPLREGYNEQFF
CDR3nt: TGTGCCAGCAGCAACCCGCTTCGGGAGGGATACAATGAGCAGTTCTTC

abundance: few
v_gene: TRBV28
d_gene: -
j_gene: TRBJ1-5
CDR3aa: CASSPGGRDSNQPQHF
CDR3nt: TGTGCCAGCAGCCCTGGGGGCAGGGATAGCAATCAGCCCCAGCATTTT

abundance: -
v_gene: TRBV7-9
d_gene: -
j_gene: TRBJ1-4
CDR3aa: CASSLGGSEKLFF
CDR3nt: TGTGCCAGCAGCTTAGGGGGGAGTGAAAAACTGTTTTTT

abundance: -
v_gene: TRBV5-6
d_gene: -
j_gene: TRBJ2-7
CDR3aa: CASSLGRSPEQYF
CDR3nt: TGTGCCAGCAGCTTGGGCAGGTCCCCCGAGCAGTACTTC

abundance: -
v_gene: TRBV7-2
d_gene: TRBD2
j_gene: TRBJ2-3
CDR3aa: CASSLASSGGDTQYF
CDR3nt: TGTGCCAGCAGCTTAGCCTCTAGCGGGGGGGATACGCAGTATTTT

abundance: -
v_gene: TRBV30
d_gene: -
j_gene: TRBJ1-2
CDR3aa: CAWSVGGVTYGYTF
CDR3nt: TGTGCCTGGAGTGTAGGGGGGGTAACCTATGGCTACACCTTC

abundance: -
v_gene: TRBV2
d_gene: TRBD2
j_gene: TRBJ2-1
CDR3aa: CASSRGLADYNEQFF
CDR3nt: TGTGCCAGCAGTAGAGGACTAGCGGACTACAATGAGCAGTTCTTC

abundance: -
v_gene: TRBV7-2
d_gene: -
j_gene: TRBJ1-1
CDR3aa: CASATSRGTEAFF
CDR3nt: TGTGCCAGCGCAACTAGTCGAGGCACTGAAGCTTTCTTT

abundance: -
v_gene: TRBV12-5
d_gene: -
j_gene: TRBJ1-2
CDR3aa: CASGRDRLYYGYTF
CDR3nt: TGTGCTAGTGGCCGGGACCGCCTCTACTATGGCTACACCTTC

abundance: -
v_gene: TRBV2
d_gene: -
j_gene: TRBJ2-7
CDR3aa: CASRINRQTAAYEQYF
CDR3nt: TGTGCCAGCAGGATAAACCGCCAGACAGCAGCCTACGAGCAGTACTTC

abundance: -
v_gene: TRBV5-1
d_gene: -
j_gene: TRBJ1-5
CDR3aa: CASSLGGSSNQPQHF
CDR3nt: TGCGCCAGCAGCTTGGGCGGATCCAGCAATCAGCCCCAGCATTTT

abundance: -
v_gene: TRBV20-1
d_gene: -
j_gene: TRBJ1-1
CDR3aa: CSVPRNTEAFF
CDR3nt: TGCAGTGTCCCCAGGAACACTGAAGCTTTCTTT

abundance: -
v_gene: TRBV7-2
d_gene: -
j_gene: TRBJ1-3
CDR3aa: CASSLMSLDAGDNIYF
CDR3nt: TGTGCCAGCAGCTTAATGTCCCTGGACGCAGGTGACAACATATATTTT

abundance: few
v_gene: TRBV19
d_gene: TRBD1
j_gene: TRBJ1-1
CDR3aa: CASSDRPNTEAFF
CDR3nt: TGTGCCAGTTCGGACAGGCCGAACACTGAAGCTTTCTTT

abundance: -
v_gene: TRBV5-1
d_gene: TRBD1
j_gene: TRBJ2-4
CDR3aa: CASSSTGVTKNIQYF
CDR3nt: TGCGCCAGCAGCAGTACAGGGGTAACCAAAAACATTCAGTACTTC